These 13 T cell receptor beta chains share one sample of origin, sequenced in a study of vaccination effects on CD4 cells after COVID-19. After roughly 9 days in culture, the CD4+ T cells were isolated. Participants were given two doses of BNT162b2 or mRNA-1273 vaccine. The table came from immunoSEQ multiplex PCR; TCRdb's copy has only in-frame clones and leaves some out. The data hold about 73,000 clones, with less than 75% observed a single time. Antigens for these TCRs are unknown. The specimen comprised CD4+ T cells from PBMCs cultured without peptide, sampled after COVID-19 vaccination. The receptors shown here come from a human donor who received a COVID-19 vaccine.

The table lists this clone with a few counts. The chain recombines TRBV7-2 with TRBJ2-2, with a weak D call TRBD1 (6 bases). Trimming stripped 1 base from V and 1 base from J, with 10 bases between. Germline V CDR1 and CDR2: SGHTA, FQGNSA. CDR3 length: 16 amino acids. The DNA of the CDR3 is TGTGCCAGCAGCTTAGGAGGGACACAGAACACCGGGGAGCTGTTTTTT. It encodes CASSLGGTQNTGELFF.

The chain uses TRBV11-3 and TRBJ2-2; D tentatively fits TRBD1 or TRBD2 (5 bases each). CDR3 size: 18 residues. V lost 5 bases to trimming and J lost 3 bases, with 22 bases between them. The germline gives CDR1 SGHNT, CDR2 YENEEA. This chain's CDR3 is CASSQGPLGPHYTGELFF. The CDR3, as DNA: TGTGCCAGCAGCCAGGGACCCCTGGGTCCTCATTACACCGGGGAGCTGTTTTTT. The full variable domain, in which reference TRBV11-3 and TRBJ2-2 provide the parts outside the CDR3, is EAGVVQSPRYKIIEKKQPVAFWCNPISGHNTLYWYLQNLGQGPELLIRYENEEAVDDSQLPKDRFSAERLKGVDSTLKIQPAELGDSAVYLCASSQGPLGPHYTGELFFGEGSRLTVL.

The V and J genes are TRBV6-2 or TRBV6-3 and TRBJ2-7; TRBD2 is a possible D gene (6 bases). The CDR3 spans 14 residues. V dropped 1 base and J dropped 4 bases, with 11 bases sitting between them. CDR1 and CDR2 from the germline V gene are MNHEY and SVGEGT. The DNA of the CDR3 is TGTGCCAGCAGTTACTTAGGAGGGATATACGAGCAGTACGTC. Residues: CASSYLGGIYEQYV.

This clone was observed a handful of times. The chain combines TRBV19 with TRBJ1-2, with 9 bases identical to TRBD1. This CDR3 is built from 14 residues. The junction had 5 bases not matched to a gene; V was cut back by 1 base and J by 8 bases. Germline V gene lookup returns CDR1 LNHDA and CDR2 SQIVND (reference sequence). In nucleotides, the CDR3 is TGTGCCAGTAGTATAGGGGACAGGGTTGACGGCTACACCTTC. Its translation: CASSIGDRVDGYTF.

This clone was counted between two and nine times. The chain recombines TRBV18 with TRBJ2-7, with D tentatively TRBD1 (7 bases). The V end was cut by 2 bases, the J end by 6 bases, with 17 bases between. The CDR3 runs to 15 residues. Germline lookup yields CDR1 KGHSH and CDR2 LQKENI. CDR3 DNA: TGTGCCAGCTCACCAACGACGGCAGGGGGAGGCGAGCAGTACGTC. The encoded protein is CASSPTTAGGGEQYV.

This clone appeared a few times. This chain uses TRBV7-3 with TRBJ1-1, with D possibly matching TRBD1 (5 bases). V lost 0 bases and J lost 0, with 11 bases in between. Germline CDR1 is SGHTA and CDR2 is FQGTGA. This CDR3 is built from 16 residues. DNA for the CDR3: TGTGCCAGCAGCTTAACCAGGGAGGGGCTGAACACTGAAGCTTTCTTT. Translating it yields CASSLTREGLNTEAFF.

The chain has TRBV18 and TRBJ2-1; D may be TRBD1 or TRBD2 (6 bases each). Germline-derived CDR1 and CDR2 are KGHSH and LQKENI. Trimming pared 4 bases from V and 5 bases from J, leaving 12 bases between. This CDR3 is 14 amino acids long. The CDR3 loop reads CASSRRGANNEQFF. CDR3 DNA sequence: TGTGCCAGCTCACGGAGGGGGGCTAACAATGAGCAGTTCTTC.

This clone occurred a few times. CDR3: CASSGTAEPQHF. The CDR3 nucleotides are TGTGCCAGCTCAGGGACAGCCGAACCCCAGCATTTT. The chain employs TRBV18 and TRBJ1-5, with 7 bases that match TRBD1. Germline-derived CDR1 and CDR2 are KGHSH and LQKENI. This CDR3 is built from 12 residues. V was pared by 5 bases and J by 10 bases, with 5 bases of the junction left unmatched.

J is TRBJ1-1 and V is TRBV6-5; D uncertain. Deletions cut 6 bases from V and 5 bases from J, with 16 bases between. CDR3 length: 14 amino acids. Looked up from germline, CDR1 is MNHEY and CDR2 is SVGAGI. The CDR3 sequence is CASSLTWEGTEAFF. The CDR3 DNA follows: TGTGCCAGCAGCCTGACCTGGGAAGGGACTGAAGCTTTCTTT.

This clone was counted a few times. The genes are TRBV12-3 or TRBV12-4 and TRBJ1-5; no clear D gene. Trimming stripped 3 bases from V and 6 bases from J, with 9 bases between. The CDR3 extends over 13 amino acids. The CDR3 bases are TGTGCCAGCAGTTTCTCTGTTGGTCAGCCCCAGCATTTT. Amino acid sequence: CASSFSVGQPQHF.

This clone has only a few counts. The chain recombines TRBV5-1 with TRBJ1-1, with D possibly TRBD1 on 5 matching bases. The germline gives CDR1 SGHRS, CDR2 YFSETQ. CDR3 length equals 13 residues. Trimming pared 4 bases from V and 1 base from J, leaving 8 bases between. The CDR3: CASSRGTNTEAFF. The CDR3 DNA reads as TGCGCCAGCAGCCGTGGGACGAACACTGAAGCTTTCTTT. The variable domain in full, completed from reference TRBV5-1 and TRBJ1-1, reads KAGVTQTPRYLIKTRGQQVTLSCSPISGHRSVSWYQQTPGQGLQFLFEYFSETQRNKGNFPGRFSGRQFSNSRSEMNVSTLELGDSALYLCASSRGTNTEAFFGQGTRLTVV.

The sample holds a few counts of this clone. The chain couples TRBV6-5 to TRBJ1-3; TRBD1 agrees at 8 bases. CDR1 is MNHEY and CDR2 is SVGAGI in the germline V gene. Unmatched junction bases numbered 8, after V lost 6 bases and J lost 4 bases. The CDR3 extends over 15 amino acids. CDR3 amino acids: CASRKTGVGGNTIYF. Here the CDR3 DNA reads TGTGCCAGCAGGAAGACAGGGGTTGGGGGAAACACCATATATTTT.

This chain uses TRBV6-4 with TRBJ1-2, with D maybe TRBD1 (5 bases). This CDR3 region has 15 residues. V gave up 5 bases and J gave up 3 bases, with 16 bases separating them. Germline V lookup: CDR1 MRHNA, CDR2 SNTAGT. CDR3 sequence (DNA): TGTGCCAGCAGTCTTAACCTTGGGACTGACTATGGCTACACCTTC. This encodes CASSLNLGTDYGYTF.